These 6 T cell receptor beta chains originate from one sample sequenced in a study of T cell responses to AZD1222 COVID-19 vaccine. Sequenced by immunoSEQ multiplex PCR; TCRdb stores in-frame clones only, minus some. The repertoire consists of 100,000 to 130,000 clones, with approximately 90% occurring once and the leading ten covering about 5%. The sample in question was peripheral blood, obtained 28 days after the second AZD1222 dose. These receptors all stem from an adult who received the AZD1222 COVID-19 vaccine.

This clone has only a few counts. The V call is TRBV29-1, the J call TRBJ1-5; D remains ambiguous. The V and J ends lost 5 bases and 4 bases respectively, with 9 bases between them. Germline assignment: CDR1 SQVTM and CDR2 ANQGSEA. The CDR3 has 12 amino acids. CDR3 in amino acids: CSVIFGNQPQHF. The CDR3 DNA sequence: TGCAGCGTTATTTTCGGTAATCAGCCCCAGCATTTT.

This chain's CDR3 is CASATEVGVTEAFF. The CDR3 DNA sequence: TGTGCCAGCGCCACTGAGGTTGGGGTAACTGAAGCTTTCTTT. The chain couples TRBV18 to TRBJ1-1, with unresolved D. Germline V gene data show CDR1 as KGHSH and CDR2 as LQKENI. This CDR3 has 14 residues. Trimming removed 8 bases from V and 5 bases from J, with 18 bases in between.

The chain has TRBV18 and TRBJ1-2; D unclear. Germline CDR1 reads KGHSH; CDR2 reads LQKENI. The CDR3 has 14 residues. Trimming removed 4 bases from V and 4 bases from J, with 13 bases in between. The CDR3 loop reads CASSLNVEIYGYTF. DNA of the CDR3: TGTGCCAGCTCACTGAACGTTGAAATCTATGGCTACACCTTC. Full variable domain (rest looked up from reference TRBV18 and TRBJ1-2): NAGVMQNPRHLVRRRGQEARLRCSPMKGHSHVYWYRQLPEEGLKFMVYLQKENIIDESGMPKERFSAEFPKEGPSILRIQQVVRGDSAAYFCASSLNVEIYGYTFGSGTRLTVV.

The chain combines TRBV7-3 with TRBJ1-6; the D is unclear. The CDR3 is 14 residues long. The germline V gene has CDR1 SGHTA and CDR2 FQGTGA. Trimming removed 1 base from V and 10 bases from J, with 11 bases in between. CDR3 in amino acids: CASSLNGISSPLHF. The CDR3 DNA follows: TGTGCCAGCAGCTTAAATGGAATTTCCTCACCCCTCCACTTT.

The chain is built from TRBV4-1 and TRBJ2-5; 7 positions match TRBD1. CDR1 and CDR2 (germline): MGHRA, YSYEKL. The J segment lost 4 bases and the V segment lost 4 bases, leaving 9 bases of the junction unmatched. The CDR3 totals 15 residues. CDR3 residues: CASSPPGTERETQYF. CDR3 in DNA: TGCGCCAGCAGCCCACCCGGGACAGAAAGAGAGACCCAGTACTTC.

The chain employs TRBV5-1 and TRBJ2-2; possible D gene TRBD2, 6 bases. Trimming removed 7 bases at V and 4 bases at J, with 8 bases between. Germline V gene lookup returns CDR1 SGHRS and CDR2 YFSETQ. The CDR3 covers 12 residues. The CDR3 DNA reads TGCGCCAGCTACGGGGGCACCGGGGAGCTGTTTTTT. This encodes CASYGGTGELFF.